This T cell receptor (beta chain) comes out of a study of blood T cell repertoires in COVID-19. Clones were read by immunoSEQ multiplex PCR, and TCRdb kept only the in-frame ones, dropping some. This table holds approximately 180,000 clones, nearly 90% found once. V was pared by 6 bases and J by 5 bases, with 8 bases between. The CDR3 contains 13 residues. The TCR was taken from a woman between 35 and 50 years old with acute COVID-19. This chain joins TRBV12-3 or TRBV12-4 and TRBJ1-6, with unresolved D. Material for sequencing was PBMCs or T cells enriched from blood (not recorded which). Here the CDR3 DNA reads TGTGCCAGCAGCGAGTCTAATAATTCACCCCTCCACTTT. As protein: CASSESNNSPLHF.